Shown below are 6 T cell receptor beta chains from a single sample sequenced in a study of T cell changes during pregnancy in multiple sclerosis. The table came from immunoSEQ multiplex PCR; TCRdb's copy has only in-frame clones and leaves some out. The repertoire consists of roughly 49,000 clones, with roughly 95% occurring once and the leading ten covering more than 3%. The material sequenced was CD8+ T cells from peripheral blood mononuclear cells, taken after pregnancy. The source is a female donor with multiple sclerosis, enrolled in a pregnancy study.

The chain employs TRBV28 and TRBJ1-1; 8 bases agree with TRBD1. CDR3 length: 13 amino acids. The trim removed 2 bases at V and 6 bases at J, leaving 2 bases unmatched. In germline, CDR1 is MDHEN, CDR2 SYDVKM. The CDR3 loop is CASSLGTGSEAFF. The CDR3 bases are TGTGCCAGCAGTTTAGGGACAGGCTCTGAAGCTTTCTTT.

CDR3 in amino acids: CASSPRDFKGEQYF. DNA for the CDR3: TGTGCCAGCAGCCCCCGGGACTTTAAAGGCGAGCAGTACTTC. This chain connects TRBV7-2 to TRBJ2-7; a weak D match, TRBD2 (6 bases). V lost 5 bases, J lost 6 bases, and 17 bases lay in between. CDR1 is SGHTA, CDR2 FQGNSA, per germline. The CDR3 has 14 residues.

J is TRBJ2-5 and V is TRBV7-8; no firm D call. The CDR3 has 14 residues. The V and J ends lost 5 bases and 1 base respectively, with 11 bases between them. CDR1 is SGHVS and CDR2 is FQNEAQ in the germline V gene. The CDR3 sequence: CASSPPAVQETQYF. CDR3 in DNA: TGTGCCAGCAGCCCTCCGGCGGTCCAAGAGACCCAGTACTTC.

The rearrangement uses TRBV6-1 and TRBJ2-7, with a tentative D call TRBD1 (6 bases). Deletions cut 2 bases from V and 1 base from J, with 9 bases between. The germline V gene encodes CDR1 MNHNS and CDR2 SASEGT. CDR3 length: 14 residues. CDR3 sequence reads: CASSEWTASYEQYF. CDR3 in DNA: TGTGCCAGCAGTGAATGGACAGCGTCCTACGAGCAGTACTTC.

This chain connects TRBV6-5 to TRBJ2-1, with D uncertain. The V end lost 8 bases, the J end lost 6 bases, and 14 bases lay between the germline ends. This CDR3 spans 13 amino acids. Germline CDR1 reads MNHEY; CDR2 reads SVGAGI. This CDR3 reads CASRIQWSNEQFF. CDR3 DNA: TGTGCCAGCCGTATTCAGTGGTCCAATGAGCAGTTCTTC.

The J gene is TRBJ1-5, the V gene TRBV30, with D perhaps TRBD1 (5 bases). Trimming stripped 2 bases from V and 9 bases from J, with 20 bases between. Germline-derived CDR1 and CDR2 are GTSNPN and SVGIG (reference sequence). The CDR3 consists of 15 residues. The CDR3: CAWSPPQGPARPQHF. DNA of the CDR3: TGTGCCTGGAGTCCCCCCCAGGGCCCCGCGCGGCCCCAGCATTTT.